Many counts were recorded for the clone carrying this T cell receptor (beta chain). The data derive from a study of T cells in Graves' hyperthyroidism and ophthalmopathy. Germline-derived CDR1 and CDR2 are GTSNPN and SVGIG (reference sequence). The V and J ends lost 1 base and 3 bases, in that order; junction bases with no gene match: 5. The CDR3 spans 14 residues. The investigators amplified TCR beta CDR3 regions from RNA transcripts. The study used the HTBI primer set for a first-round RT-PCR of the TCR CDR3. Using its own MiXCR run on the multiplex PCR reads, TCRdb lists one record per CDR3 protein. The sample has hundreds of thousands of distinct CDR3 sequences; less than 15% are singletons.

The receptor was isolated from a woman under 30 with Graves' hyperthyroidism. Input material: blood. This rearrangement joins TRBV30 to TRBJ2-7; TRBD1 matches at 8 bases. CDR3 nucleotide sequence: TGTGCCTGGAGTGCCGGGACAGGAGGCTACGAGCAGTACTTC. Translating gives CAWSAGTGGYEQYF.